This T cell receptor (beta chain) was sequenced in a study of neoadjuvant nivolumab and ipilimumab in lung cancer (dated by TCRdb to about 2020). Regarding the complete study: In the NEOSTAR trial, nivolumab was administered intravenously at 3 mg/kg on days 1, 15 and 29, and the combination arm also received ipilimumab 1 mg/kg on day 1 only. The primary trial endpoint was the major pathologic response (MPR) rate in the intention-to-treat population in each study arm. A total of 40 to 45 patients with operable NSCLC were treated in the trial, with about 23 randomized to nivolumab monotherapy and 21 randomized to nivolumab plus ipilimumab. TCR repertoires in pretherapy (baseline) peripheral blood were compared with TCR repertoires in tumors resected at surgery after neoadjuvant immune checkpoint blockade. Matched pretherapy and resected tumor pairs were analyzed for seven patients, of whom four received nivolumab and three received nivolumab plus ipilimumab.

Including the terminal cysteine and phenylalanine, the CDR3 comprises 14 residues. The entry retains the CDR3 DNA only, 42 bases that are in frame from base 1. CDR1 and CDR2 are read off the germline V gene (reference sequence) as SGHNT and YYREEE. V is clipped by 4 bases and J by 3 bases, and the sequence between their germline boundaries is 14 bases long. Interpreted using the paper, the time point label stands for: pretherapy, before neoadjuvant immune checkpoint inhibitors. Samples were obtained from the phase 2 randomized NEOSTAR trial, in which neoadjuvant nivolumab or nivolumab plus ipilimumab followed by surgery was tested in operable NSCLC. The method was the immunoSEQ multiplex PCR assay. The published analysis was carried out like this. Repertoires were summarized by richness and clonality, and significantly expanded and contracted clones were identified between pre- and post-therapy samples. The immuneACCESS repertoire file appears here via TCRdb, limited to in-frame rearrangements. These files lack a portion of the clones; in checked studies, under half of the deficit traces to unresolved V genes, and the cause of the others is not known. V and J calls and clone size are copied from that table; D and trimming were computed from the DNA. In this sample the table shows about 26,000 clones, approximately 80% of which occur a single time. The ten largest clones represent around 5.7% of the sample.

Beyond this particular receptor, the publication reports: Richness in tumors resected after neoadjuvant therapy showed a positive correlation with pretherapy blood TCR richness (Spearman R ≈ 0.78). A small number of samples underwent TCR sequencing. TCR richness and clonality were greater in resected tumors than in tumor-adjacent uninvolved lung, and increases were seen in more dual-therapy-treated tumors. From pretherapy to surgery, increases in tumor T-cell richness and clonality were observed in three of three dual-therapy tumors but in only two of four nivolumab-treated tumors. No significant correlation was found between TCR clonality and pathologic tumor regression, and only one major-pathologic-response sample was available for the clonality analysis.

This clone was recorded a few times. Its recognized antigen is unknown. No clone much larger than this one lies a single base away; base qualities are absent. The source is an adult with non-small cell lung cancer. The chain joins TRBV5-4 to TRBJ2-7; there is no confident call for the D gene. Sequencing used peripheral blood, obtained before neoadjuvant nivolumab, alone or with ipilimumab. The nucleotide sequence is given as TGTGCCAGCAGCCTCGACGGACCGCTCTACGAGCAGTACTTC. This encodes CASSLDGPLYEQYF.